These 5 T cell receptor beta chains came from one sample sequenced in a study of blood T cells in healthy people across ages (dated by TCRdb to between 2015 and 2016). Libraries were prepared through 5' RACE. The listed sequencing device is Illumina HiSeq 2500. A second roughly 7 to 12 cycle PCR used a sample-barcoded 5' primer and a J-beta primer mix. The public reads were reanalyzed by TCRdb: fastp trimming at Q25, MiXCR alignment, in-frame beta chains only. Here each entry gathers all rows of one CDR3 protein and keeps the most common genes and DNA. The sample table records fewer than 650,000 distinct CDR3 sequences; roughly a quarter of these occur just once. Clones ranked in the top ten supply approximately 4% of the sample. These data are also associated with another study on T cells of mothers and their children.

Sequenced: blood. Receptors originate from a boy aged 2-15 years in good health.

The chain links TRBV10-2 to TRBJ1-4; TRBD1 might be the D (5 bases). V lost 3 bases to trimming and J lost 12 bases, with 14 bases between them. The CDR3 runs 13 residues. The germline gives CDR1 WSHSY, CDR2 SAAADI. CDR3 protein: CASSEDFGAELFF. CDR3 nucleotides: TGCGCCAGCAGTGAAGATTTTGGGGCGGAACTGTTTTTT.

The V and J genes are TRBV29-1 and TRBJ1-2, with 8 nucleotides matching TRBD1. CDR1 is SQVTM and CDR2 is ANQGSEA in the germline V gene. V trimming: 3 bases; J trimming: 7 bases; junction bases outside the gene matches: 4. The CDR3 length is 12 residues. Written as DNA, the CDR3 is TGCAGCGTTGAGTTGGACAGGGTTGGCTACACCTTC. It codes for CSVELDRVGYTF.

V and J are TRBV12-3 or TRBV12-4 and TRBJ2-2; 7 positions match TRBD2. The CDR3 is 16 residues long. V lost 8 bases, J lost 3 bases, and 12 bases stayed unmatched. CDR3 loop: CASRGMGGMYTGELFF. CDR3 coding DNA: TGTGCCAGCCGGGGGATGGGAGGGATGTACACCGGGGAGCTGTTTTTT.

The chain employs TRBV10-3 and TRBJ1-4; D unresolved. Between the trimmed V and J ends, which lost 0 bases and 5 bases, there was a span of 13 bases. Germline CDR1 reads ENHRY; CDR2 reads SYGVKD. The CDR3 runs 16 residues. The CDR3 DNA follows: TGTGCCATCAGTGAGTCGGACGGCCCTTTAAATGAAAAACTGTTTTTT. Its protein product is CAISESDGPLNEKLFF.

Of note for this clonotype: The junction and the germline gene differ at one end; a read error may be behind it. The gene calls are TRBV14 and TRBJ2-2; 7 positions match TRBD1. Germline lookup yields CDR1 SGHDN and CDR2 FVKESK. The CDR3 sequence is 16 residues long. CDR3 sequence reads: CAISRLGTANTGELFF. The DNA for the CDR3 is TGTGCCATCAGCCGTCTGGGGACAGCGAACACCGGGGAGCTGTTTTTT.